The present T cell receptor (beta chain) was sequenced within a study of blood T cells in healthy people across ages. Study outcomes and limitations: Age brought a roughly linear fall in TCR beta diversity measured per million T cells. Whereas aged donors had fewer naive CD4+ cells, long-lived donors had more of them and higher diversity.

This clonotype was picked up a small number of times. Its antigen is unidentified. The second PCR ran roughly 7 to 12 cycles with a sample-barcoded 5' primer and J-beta primers. Via MiXCR, TCRdb re-called the 5' RACE reads, giving one row per CDR3 protein. The sample records fewer than 800,000 distinct CDR3 sequences, around a quarter being singletons. Trimming cost V 4 bases and J 6 bases, with 19 bases left between them. The germline V gene encodes CDR1 LGHNA and CDR2 YNFKEQ. This CDR3 contains 17 residues. Separately, the same data were catalogued under a study of T cells of mothers and their children. This second study notes: Donation involved a few healthy Caucasian mothers and the six children that they had. In unrelated and related pairs, TCR recombination output is shaped in a similar way by thymic selection.

This sequence was found in a boy between 5 and 17 years old in good health. The specimen sequenced was blood. This sequence joins TRBV4-2 and TRBJ2-6, with a possible D match to TRBD1 (6 bases). This chain's CDR3 is CASSPSPTGREANVLTF. The CDR3 DNA reads TGTGCCAGCAGCCCTTCCCCGACAGGTCGAGAGGCCAACGTCCTGACTTTC.